This TCR beta chain is from a study of cytomegalovirus exposure and HLA in healthy donors. A multiplex PCR was run with 60 Vbeta primers and 13 Jbeta primers. Authors' data handling: As a later analysis found, there were approximately 80 million unique TCR beta chains, of which roughly 11 million were shared. The protocol was immunoSEQ multiplex PCR, while the TCRdb copy is restricted to in-frame clones and leaves out a portion. The V and J calls and clone size were taken over from that table, and D and trimming were inferred from the DNA. This table holds 100,000 to 150,000 clones, roughly 79% found once. The TCR comes from a woman aged 40 to 50 in good health and CMV-seronegative. Sequenced: PBMCs.

DNA of the CDR3: TGTGCCAGCAGTGGACTAGCGGGGGGCCCCAGTGAGCAGTACTTC. Its protein is CASSGLAGGPSEQYF. V is TRBV6-5 and J is TRBJ2-7; 14 bases match TRBD2. The CDR3 is 15 residues long. J was trimmed by 7 bases and V by 5 bases; bases with no gene match: 7. Germline V gene data show CDR1 as MNHEY and CDR2 as SVGAGI.